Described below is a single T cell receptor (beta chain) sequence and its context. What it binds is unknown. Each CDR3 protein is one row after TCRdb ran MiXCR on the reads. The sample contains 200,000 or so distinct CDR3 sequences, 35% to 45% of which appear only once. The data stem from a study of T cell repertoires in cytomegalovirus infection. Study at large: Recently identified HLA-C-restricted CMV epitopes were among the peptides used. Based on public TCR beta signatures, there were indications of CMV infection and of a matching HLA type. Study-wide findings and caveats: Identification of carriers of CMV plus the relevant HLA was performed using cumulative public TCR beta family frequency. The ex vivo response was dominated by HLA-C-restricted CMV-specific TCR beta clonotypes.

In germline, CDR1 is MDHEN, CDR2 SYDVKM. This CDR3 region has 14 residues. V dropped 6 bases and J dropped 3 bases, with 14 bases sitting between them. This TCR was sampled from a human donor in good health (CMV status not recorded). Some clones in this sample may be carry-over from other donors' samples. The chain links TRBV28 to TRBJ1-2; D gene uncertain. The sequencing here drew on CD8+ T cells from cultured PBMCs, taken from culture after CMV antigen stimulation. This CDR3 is CASRADGPYYGYTF. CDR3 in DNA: TGTGCCAGCAGGGCAGACGGACCCTACTATGGCTACACCTTC.